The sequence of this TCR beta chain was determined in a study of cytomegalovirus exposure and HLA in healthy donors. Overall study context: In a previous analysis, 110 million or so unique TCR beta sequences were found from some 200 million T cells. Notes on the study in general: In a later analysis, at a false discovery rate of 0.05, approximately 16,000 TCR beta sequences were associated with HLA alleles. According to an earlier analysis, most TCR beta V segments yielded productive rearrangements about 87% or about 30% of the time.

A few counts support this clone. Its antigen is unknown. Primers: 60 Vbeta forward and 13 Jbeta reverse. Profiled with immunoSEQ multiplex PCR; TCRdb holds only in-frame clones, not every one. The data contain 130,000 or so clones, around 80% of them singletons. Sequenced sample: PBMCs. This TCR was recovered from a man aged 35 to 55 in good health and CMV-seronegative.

In nucleotides, the CDR3 is TGTGCCAGCAGCAAACCAGCCGGGACTAGCGGGGGGGCCGGGACCGGGGAGCTGTTTTTT. Encoded protein: CASSKPAGTSGGAGTGELFF. The gene calls are TRBV13 and TRBJ2-2; 16 bases line up with TRBD2. V gave up 5 bases and J gave up 5 bases; unmatched junction bases: 14. Germline CDR1 PRHDT, CDR2 FYEKMQ (reference sequence). The CDR3 runs 20 residues.